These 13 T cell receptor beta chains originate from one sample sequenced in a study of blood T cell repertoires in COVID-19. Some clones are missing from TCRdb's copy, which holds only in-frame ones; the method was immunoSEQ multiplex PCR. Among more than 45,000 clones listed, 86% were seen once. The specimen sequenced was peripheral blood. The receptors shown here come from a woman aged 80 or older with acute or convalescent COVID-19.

The CDR3 DNA reads TGTGCCAGCAGTTACTCGGGGGGGCACTATGGCTACACCTTC. It codes for CASSYSGGHYGYTF. V is TRBV6-5 and J is TRBJ1-2; D might be TRBD1 (6 bases). CDR3 length: 14 residues. Germline V gene lookup returns CDR1 MNHEY and CDR2 SVGAGI. The V gene lost 0 bases and the J gene lost 3 bases, with 8 bases spanning the gap.

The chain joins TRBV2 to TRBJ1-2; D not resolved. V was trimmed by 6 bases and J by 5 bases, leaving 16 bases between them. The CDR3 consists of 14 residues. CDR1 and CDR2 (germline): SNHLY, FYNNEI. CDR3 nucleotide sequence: TGTGCCAGCAGGGGTCGGACCGGGGAGTATGGCTACACCTTC. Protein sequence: CASRGRTGEYGYTF.

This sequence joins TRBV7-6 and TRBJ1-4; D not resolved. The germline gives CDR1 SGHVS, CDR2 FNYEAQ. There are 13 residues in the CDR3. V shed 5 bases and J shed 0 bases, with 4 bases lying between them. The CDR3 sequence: CASSPSTNEKLFF. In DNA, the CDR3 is TGTGCCAGCAGCCCGTCAACTAATGAAAAACTGTTTTTT. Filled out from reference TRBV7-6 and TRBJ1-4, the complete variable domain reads GAGVSQSPRYKVTKRGQDVALRCDPISGHVSLYWYRQALGQGPEFLTYFNYEAQQDKSGLPNDRFSAERPEGSISTLTIQRTEQRDSAMYRCASSPSTNEKLFFGSGTQLSVL.

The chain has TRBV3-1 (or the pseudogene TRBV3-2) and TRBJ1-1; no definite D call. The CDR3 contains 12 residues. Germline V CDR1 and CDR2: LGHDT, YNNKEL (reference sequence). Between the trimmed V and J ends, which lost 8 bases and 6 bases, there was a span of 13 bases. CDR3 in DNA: TGTGCCAGCGGCACACCCGGGGCTGAAGCTTTCTTT. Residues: CASGTPGAEAFF.

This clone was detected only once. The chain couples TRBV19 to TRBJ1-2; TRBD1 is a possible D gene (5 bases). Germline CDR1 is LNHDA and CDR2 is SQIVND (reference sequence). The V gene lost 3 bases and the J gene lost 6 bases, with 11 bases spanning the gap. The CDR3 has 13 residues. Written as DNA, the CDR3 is TGTGCCAGTAGTATCGGGGGACCGGATGGCTACACCTTC. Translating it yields CASSIGGPDGYTF.

CDR3 nucleotide sequence: TGTGCCAGTAGTATAGATCTGTCGCAGGGGAAGACCCAGTACTTC. Translating it yields CASSIDLSQGKTQYF. The chain combines TRBV19 with TRBJ2-5, with a weak D call TRBD1 (6 bases). There are 15 residues in the CDR3. The germline V gene encodes CDR1 LNHDA and CDR2 SQIVND (reference sequence). Trimming stripped 0 bases from V and 6 bases from J, with 14 bases between. The complete variable domain, with remaining parts taken from reference TRBV19 and TRBJ2-5, reads DGGITQSPKYLFRKEGQNVTLSCEQNLNHDAMYWYRQDPGQGLRLIYYSQIVNDFQKGDIAEGYSVSREKKESFPLTVTSAQKNPTAFYLCASSIDLSQGKTQYFGPGTRLLVL.

CDR3 loop: CASSPQGKGTQYF. Here the CDR3 DNA reads TGTGCCAGCAGCCCCCAGGGGAAGGGGACCCAGTACTTC. The chain carries TRBV3-1 (or the pseudogene TRBV3-2) and TRBJ2-5, with D perhaps TRBD1 (6 bases). V was clipped by 4 bases and J by 7 bases, with 13 bases between them. Germline-derived CDR1 and CDR2 are LGHDT and YNNKEL (reference sequence). The CDR3 totals 13 residues.

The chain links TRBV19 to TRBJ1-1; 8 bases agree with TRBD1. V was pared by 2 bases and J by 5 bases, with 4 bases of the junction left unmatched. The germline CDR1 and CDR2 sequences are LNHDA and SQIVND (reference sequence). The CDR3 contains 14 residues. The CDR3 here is CASSIQGARTEAFF. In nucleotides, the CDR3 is TGTGCCAGTAGTATACAGGGGGCGCGGACTGAAGCTTTCTTT.

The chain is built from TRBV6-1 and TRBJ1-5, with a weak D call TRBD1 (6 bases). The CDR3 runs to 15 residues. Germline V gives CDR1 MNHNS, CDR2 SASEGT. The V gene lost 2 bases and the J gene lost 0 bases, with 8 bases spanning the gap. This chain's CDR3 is CASSENRASNQPQHF. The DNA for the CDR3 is TGTGCCAGCAGTGAAAACAGGGCTAGCAATCAGCCCCAGCATTTT.

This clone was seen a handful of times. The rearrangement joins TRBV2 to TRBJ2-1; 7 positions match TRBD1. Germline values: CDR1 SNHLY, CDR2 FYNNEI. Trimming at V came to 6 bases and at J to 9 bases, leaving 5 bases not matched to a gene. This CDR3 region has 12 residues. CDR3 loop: CASSGTVSEQFF. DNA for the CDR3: TGTGCCAGCAGCGGGACAGTGAGTGAGCAGTTCTTC.

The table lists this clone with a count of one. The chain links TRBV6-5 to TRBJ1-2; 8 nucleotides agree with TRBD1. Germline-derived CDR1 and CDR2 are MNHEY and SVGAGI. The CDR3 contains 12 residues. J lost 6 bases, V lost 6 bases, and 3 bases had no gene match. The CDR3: CASRGQDDGYTF. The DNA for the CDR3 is TGTGCCAGCAGGGGACAGGACGATGGCTACACCTTC.

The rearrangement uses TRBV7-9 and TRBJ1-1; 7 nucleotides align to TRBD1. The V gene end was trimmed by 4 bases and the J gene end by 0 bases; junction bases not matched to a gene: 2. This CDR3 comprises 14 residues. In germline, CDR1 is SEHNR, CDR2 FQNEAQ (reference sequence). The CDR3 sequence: CASSSQGMNTEAFF. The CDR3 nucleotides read TGTGCCAGCAGCTCACAGGGGATGAACACTGAAGCTTTCTTT.

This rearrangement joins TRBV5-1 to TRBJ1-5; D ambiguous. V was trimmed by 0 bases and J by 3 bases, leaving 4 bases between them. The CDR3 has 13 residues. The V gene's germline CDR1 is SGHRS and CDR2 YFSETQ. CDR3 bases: TGCGCCAGCAGCTTGGAGCCCAATCAGCCCCAGCATTTT. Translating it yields CASSLEPNQPQHF.